The source of this T cell receptor (beta chain) is a study of T cells after posttransplantation cyclophosphamide listed by TCRdb under 2016. Regarding the complete study: T cell repertoire reconstitution was tracked by TRB sequencing after myeloablative bone marrow transplantation in which posttransplantation cyclophosphamide was used as GVHD prophylaxis. Samples from about 32 PTCy-treated patients and some 16 related bone marrow donors of those patients were subjected to antigen receptor sequencing. TRB sequencing was performed on blood from all 35 or so PTCy patients with 1-year posttransplant specimens. TRB sequencing was also done on up to 3 additional blood samples from 2 to 5.2 years after transplant in 3 patients, and on pretransplant blood from 4 patients. Because TRA and TRB clonality correlated tightly in roughly nine samples, the subsequent TCR analyses were limited to TRB only. Public TRB sequences were searched against a database of over 3,600 sequences associated with responses to pathogens, tumor antigens, self-antigens and alloantigens. General conclusions and limits of the study: Donor-recipient similarity was low at 1-2 months but rose over the first year, and later blood repertoires were often dominated by donor CD8+ memory clones. The TRB repertoires of T cells infiltrating skin or GI tract showed only limited overlap with the TRB repertoires of T cells in blood. Across about 40 patients, TRB clonality was highly associated with recipient CMV seropositivity and CMV reactivation, and diversity in PTCy patients was similar to diversity in CNI/methotrexate controls.

V and J lose 3 bases and 4 bases, and a span of 10 bases separates them. The CDR3 runs 14 amino acids, cysteine and phenylalanine included. CDR3 DNA is the only sequence kept; it has 42 bases, read in frame from the first base. From the germline V gene (reference sequence), CDR1 is LNHDA and CDR2 is SQIVND. The sample's treatment or condition label is to be understood as: high-dose cyclophosphamide on days +3 and +4 as single-agent GVHD prophylaxis. For conditioning, the PTCy patients got busulfan and fludarabine, then a related or unrelated marrow graft, followed by cyclophosphamide on days +3 and +4. PTCy-treated patients came from a prospective multi-institutional clinical trial. Mononuclear cells from peripheral blood and bone marrow were separated by Ficoll-Hypaque density centrifugation and then cryopreserved. This clone was picked up many times. The antigen it recognizes is unknown. No base-level quality is on record; no much larger clone is a single base apart.

Genomic DNA was the input for TRB sequencing, which was run either with the immunoSEQ assay at survey resolution or with the hsTCRB kit. As for the original processing: Initial read processing used immunoSEQ software, and repertoire analyses used the LymphoSeq R package. Clonality was computed as 1 minus normalized Shannon entropy, and a Gini coefficient was also calculated for each TRB dataset. Phenotypes of unsorted samples were inferred by mapping TRB sequences from sorted subsets of the recipient or donor onto the same recipient's unsorted samples. In TCRdb, the immuneACCESS table is reduced to in-frame sequences with V and J assigned. These tables do not hold every clone; where another copy was compared, an unresolved V gene accounts for under half, and the others remain unexplained. That table furnishes V, J and clone size, whereas the DNA furnished D and trimming. Across this sample, around 24,000 clones were tabulated and none appeared just once. In total, the top ten clones hold 1.8% of the sample.

This receptor was identified in a young adult male patient who received an allogeneic stem cell transplant from a related donor, was CMV-positive, and had no GVHD. After a transplant, some of the T cells may come from the graft donor. The sequencing used PBMCs, collected after allogeneic stem cell transplant with posttransplant cyclophosphamide. The V gene is TRBV19 and the J gene is TRBJ1-5; the D gene is perhaps TRBD1, from 6 matching bases. The CDR3 region reads CASSIRQENQPQHF. At the DNA level, the sequence is TGTGCCAGTAGTATTAGACAGGAAAATCAGCCCCAGCATTTT.